The present T cell receptor beta chain was sequenced within a study of blood T cell repertoires in COVID-19. Study overall: Donors in the United States, Italy and Spain gave samples during acute or convalescent COVID-19. The analysed material was cDNA or gDNA that came from T cells, B-cell-depleted T cells, or PBMCs.

Enrollment of patients from Seattle took place during active infection, with longitudinal follow-up. After removal of 7 bases from V and 1 base from J, the junction contained 10 bases not matched to a gene. The germline V gene encodes CDR1 SGHRS and CDR2 YFSETQ. CDR3 length: 15 amino acids. Authors' methods: Amplification with reference gene primers provided the estimates of nucleated cell counts. Sequencing was performed with immunoSEQ multiplex PCR; in TCRdb, only in-frame clones are kept and a portion is missing. That table is the source of V, J and clone size, and D and trimming were worked out from the DNA. Of approximately 150,000 clones detected, less than 85% appear once; the ten largest clones hold 8.1%.

This clonotype was sampled from a woman in her fifties or sixties with COVID-19, enrolled during active disease. V gene TRBV5-1 combines with J gene TRBJ1-1; TRBD1 matches at 7 bases. The source material was peripheral blood. The CDR3 reads CASGLTGKGNTEAFF. CDR3 nucleotide sequence: TGCGCCAGCGGCCTGACAGGGAAGGGGAACACTGAAGCTTTCTTT.